The next 22 T cell receptor beta chains were all read from a single sample in a study of CXCR3-negative and CXCR3-positive naive CD8 T cells. UMI-labeled 5' RACE yielded the TRB cDNA libraries. TCRdb reprocessed the 5' RACE reads and keeps a single row for each CDR3 protein, giving no DNA. The data show about 66,000 distinct CDR3 sequences, and the top ten clones hold around 4%. The specimen was naive CXCR3- CD8+ T cells from blood. Subset: CD45RO-CCR7+CD27+CD95- naive CD8+ T cells lacking CXCR3 (TNR3-). Receptors were obtained from a human donor in good health. Some clones in this sample may be carry-over from other donors' samples.

This chain connects TRBV12-3 or TRBV12-4 to TRBJ2-7. The CDR3 contains 11 residues. Here the CDR3 reads CASSYTHEQYF.

The rearrangement links TRBV19 to TRBJ2-1; there is no DNA to check the TCRdb D call of TRBD1. The CDR3 length is 15 residues. Germline CDR1 is LNHDA and CDR2 is SQIVND (reference sequence). CDR3 loop: CASSLRDRSYNEQFF.

This chain uses TRBV2 with TRBJ1-5. Germline CDR1 reads SNHLY; CDR2 reads FYNNEI. This CDR3 comprises 13 residues. This chain's CDR3 is CASSEALGQPQHF.

V usage is TRBV12-3 or TRBV12-4 and J usage is TRBJ2-1; TCRdb returns TRBD2, unconfirmable since there is no DNA. The CDR3 extends over 14 amino acids. CDR3 amino acids: CASSGTSGGREQFF.

This sequence joins TRBV5-1 and TRBJ2-7; without DNA, the TCRdb call of TRBD2 cannot be checked. The CDR3 length is 17 residues. In germline, CDR1 is SGHRS, CDR2 YFSETQ. The CDR3 spells CASSLVGLAGTGDEQYF.

This CDR3 reads CSVEGGTVEYEQYF. The J gene is TRBJ2-7, the V gene TRBV29-1; there is no DNA to check the TCRdb D call of TRBD1. Germline CDR1 is SQVTM and CDR2 is ANQGSEA. The CDR3 covers 14 residues.

The V call is TRBV7-2, the J call TRBJ2-3; TCRdb's D call, TRBD2, is unchecked because there is no DNA. The CDR3 length is 19 residues. CDR1 SGHTA and CDR2 FQGNSA come from the germline V gene. The CDR3 spells CASSLETTSGGNPTDTQYF.

The rearrangement links TRBV6-2 or TRBV6-3 to TRBJ2-1; TCRdb's D call, TRBD2, is unchecked because there is no DNA. The CDR3 length is 13 residues. CDR1 is MNHEY and CDR2 is SVGEGT in the germline V gene. CDR3 in amino acids: CASLAGGYNEQFF.

The chain uses TRBV6-1 and TRBJ2-1; the TCRdb call, TRBD1, lacks DNA for checking. CDR1 and CDR2 from the germline V gene are MNHNS and SASEGT. This CDR3 comprises 15 residues. CDR3 in amino acids: CASSDFASGGAEQFF.

The chain uses TRBV21-1 and TRBJ2-5; TCRdb designates TRBD1, a call that cannot be tested without DNA. TRBV21-1 constitutes a pseudogene. This CDR3 region has 16 residues. CDR3: CASSKADRFYQETQYF.

The chain carries TRBV12-3 or TRBV12-4 and TRBJ2-1; the TCRdb D gene call, TRBD2, has no DNA to confirm it. The CDR3 length is 13 residues. The CDR3 reads CASSDGSLVEQFF.

The chain links TRBV4-2 to TRBJ2-1. The CDR3 runs to 14 residues. Germline V CDR1 and CDR2: LGHNA, YNFKEQ. The CDR3 sequence is CASSQEISVLTQFF.

The genes are TRBV27 and TRBJ2-2; the D call of TRBD1 rests on TCRdb alone, since no DNA is present to check it. CDR3 length: 21 amino acids. Germline CDR1 is MNHEY and CDR2 is SMNVEV (reference sequence). This CDR3 is CASSFSTSPLLPGKDTGELFF.

This chain uses TRBV9 with TRBJ1-1. The CDR3 covers 15 residues. From germline, CDR1 is SGDLS and CDR2 YYNGEE. The CDR3 here is CASRSQEGMNTEAFF. The variable domain in full, completed from reference TRBV9 and TRBJ1-1, reads DSGVTQTPKHLITATGQRVTLRCSPRSGDLSVYWYQQSLDQGLQFLIQYYNGEERAKGNILERFSAQQFPDLHSELNLSSLELGDSALYFCASRSQEGMNTEAFFGQGTRLTVV.

This chain connects TRBV14 to TRBJ1-2; TCRdb reports TRBD1, a call that lacks DNA to check it against. CDR3 length: 16 residues. Germline V gives CDR1 SGHDN, CDR2 FVKESK. The CDR3 protein is CASSQRSGGMDYGYTF.

The V and J genes are TRBV5-6 and TRBJ2-3. The CDR3 runs 12 residues. The germline V gene encodes CDR1 SGHDT and CDR2 YYEEEE. Here the CDR3 reads CASSWSTDTQYF.

The chain is built from TRBV13 and TRBJ2-1; no DNA is available, so the TRBD2 call from TCRdb remains unchecked. The germline gives CDR1 PRHDT, CDR2 FYEKMQ (reference sequence). CDR3 length: 14 residues. CDR3 residues: CASSLFLGLNEQFF.

The J gene is TRBJ2-7, the V gene TRBV14; the D gene TCRdb calls, TRBD1, cannot be checked with no DNA. Germline V lookup: CDR1 SGHDN, CDR2 FVKESK. The CDR3 has 17 residues. CDR3 region: CASSQDRQGTGSYEQYF.

This chain joins TRBV19 and TRBJ1-1. The CDR3 sequence is 13 residues long. Germline V gives CDR1 LNHDA, CDR2 SQIVND (reference sequence). The CDR3 here is CASSIGSNTEAFF.

This sequence joins TRBV7-9 and TRBJ1-4. Germline V lookup: CDR1 SEHNR, CDR2 FQNEAQ (reference sequence). The CDR3 loop spans 13 amino acids. CDR3 amino acids: CASSLETNEKLFF.

This rearrangement joins TRBV6-6 to TRBJ2-7; TCRdb gives TRBD1 as the D gene, but with no DNA this cannot be confirmed. CDR1 is MNHNY, CDR2 SVGAGI, per germline (reference sequence). This CDR3 spans 17 amino acids. CDR3 in amino acids: CASSRTLDITNPYEQYF.

The chain has TRBV29-1 and TRBJ1-1; TCRdb's D call of TRBD1 is untestable without DNA. CDR3 size: 14 residues. The germline V gene encodes CDR1 SQVTM and CDR2 ANQGSEA. The CDR3: CSVEGTGGTTEAFF. The full variable domain, in which reference TRBV29-1 and TRBJ1-1 provide the parts outside the CDR3, is SAVISQKPSRDICQRGTSLTIQCQVDSQVTMMFWYRQQPGQSLTLIATANQGSEATYESGFVIDKFPISRPNLTFSTLTVSNMSPEDSSIYLCSVEGTGGTTEAFFGQGTRLTVV.